This entry lists 32 T cell receptor beta chains sequenced from one sample in a study of blood T cells in healthy people across ages. A sample-barcoded 5' primer and a J-beta primer mix were used in a second PCR of roughly 7 to 12 cycles. TCRdb reprocessed the 5' RACE reads via MiXCR and lists one record per CDR3 protein. This sample yields roughly 730,000 distinct CDR3 sequences, of which about 61% are seen a single time; under 30% belongs to the top ten. Sequenced input: blood. The receptors stem from a man aged 35 to 55 in good health.

With respect to this clonotype: In this CDR3 the conserved last residue, phenylalanine or tryptophan, is missing, so a read error is likely. The rearrangement joins TRBV6-6 to TRBJ2-1, with TRBD1 matching 7 bases. Trimming at V came to 2 bases and at J to 5 bases, leaving 0 bases not matched to a gene. Germline V gene sequence: CDR1 MNHNY, CDR2 SVGAGI (reference sequence). The CDR3 has 13 amino acids. CDR3 nucleotide sequence: TGTGCCAGCAGTTACGGGACAGACAATGAGCAGTTCTTA. Its protein is CASSYGTDNEQFL.

This clonotype was counted a few times. The chain links TRBV4-2 to TRBJ1-5; D not resolved. From germline, CDR1 is LGHNA and CDR2 YNFKEQ. The V end lost 1 base, the J end lost 0 bases, and 10 bases lay between the germline ends. CDR3 length equals 16 residues. The CDR3 is CASSQGPKNSNQPQHF. The CDR3 nucleotides are TGTGCCAGCAGCCAAGGCCCAAAGAATAGCAATCAGCCCCAGCATTTT.

This clonotype was detected a few times. This chain connects TRBV7-9 to TRBJ2-5; TRBD1 aligns across 8 bases. The CDR3 covers 14 residues. CDR1 and CDR2 from the germline V gene are SEHNR and FQNEAQ (reference sequence). J lost 4 bases, V lost 4 bases, and 5 bases had no gene match. In DNA, the CDR3 is TGTGCCAGCAGCTCGGACAGGGTCGGAGAGACCCAGTACTTC. Translating gives CASSSDRVGETQYF.

This clonotype has only a few counts. The chain couples TRBV3-1 to TRBJ1-6; D might be TRBD1 (6 bases). From germline, CDR1 is LGHDT and CDR2 YNNKEL (reference sequence). The CDR3 totals 15 residues. With 0 bases removed from V and 8 bases from J, the gap between germline ends came to 11 bases. The DNA for the CDR3 is TGTGCCAGCAGCCAAGAGCCAGGGGCAGATTCACCCCTCCACTTT. This sequence encodes CASSQEPGADSPLHF.

This clonotype has only one observation. The rearrangement links TRBV29-1 to TRBJ2-3, with a possible D match to TRBD1 (5 bases). The V end lost 3 bases, the J end lost 4 bases, and 11 bases lay between the germline ends. Germline loops: CDR1 SQVTM, CDR2 ANQGSEA. The CDR3 extends over 13 amino acids. CDR3 DNA sequence: TGCAGCGTTGAGGGGCGGCAAGCAGATACGCAGTATTTT. It translates to CSVEGRQADTQYF.

V is TRBV5-1 and J is TRBJ1-1; TRBD1 agrees at 11 bases. There are 14 residues in the CDR3. Germline CDR1 SGHRS, CDR2 YFSETQ. V lost 4 bases and J lost 8; bases outside the gene matches: 7. CDR3 nucleotides: TGCGCCAGCAGCGTGGGACAGGGGGTACAAGAAGCTTTCTTT. Its protein is CASSVGQGVQEAFF.

This clonotype was counted between two and nine times. The rearrangement joins TRBV29-1 to TRBJ1-1; possible D gene TRBD1, 5 bases. V was clipped by 1 base and J by 11 bases, with 17 bases between them. The CDR3 consists of 13 residues. The germline V gene has CDR1 SQVTM and CDR2 ANQGSEA. This CDR3 is CSVEGADTGAAFF. CDR3 bases: TGCAGCGTTGAAGGAGCGGACACTGGGGCGGCTTTCTTT.

The V gene is TRBV20-1, the J gene TRBJ1-5; D remains unclear. The V end was cut by 5 bases, the J end by 4 bases, with 12 bases between. CDR1 is DFQATT and CDR2 is SNEGSKA in the germline V gene (reference sequence). This CDR3 region has 13 residues. The CDR3 DNA reads TGCAGTGCTCGGCGGACGTTGAATCAGCCCCAGCATTTT. This gives the protein CSARRTLNQPQHF.

V and J are TRBV29-1 and TRBJ2-7; D possibly corresponds to TRBD2 (6 bases). The V end was cut by 1 base, the J end by 0 bases, with 19 bases between. The V gene's germline CDR1 is SQVTM and CDR2 ANQGSEA. The CDR3 consists of 17 residues. The CDR3 sequence is CSVEGSGPYQGSYEQYF. Written as DNA, the CDR3 is TGCAGCGTTGAAGGTAGCGGCCCCTACCAGGGCTCCTACGAGCAGTACTTC.

This clonotype was seen more than once but under ten times. V usage is TRBV4-2 and J usage is TRBJ2-3; 10 positions match TRBD1. The CDR3 loop spans 15 amino acids. Per germline, CDR1 LGHNA and CDR2 YNFKEQ. J lost 4 bases, V lost 1 base, and 2 bases had no gene match. The CDR3 loop reads CASSQGTGGSDTQYF. The CDR3 coding sequence is TGTGCCAGCAGCCAAGGGACAGGGGGGTCAGATACGCAGTATTTT.

J is TRBJ2-6 and V is TRBV2, with D perhaps matching TRBD1 (5 bases). Germline V lookup: CDR1 SNHLY, CDR2 FYNNEI. V was cut by 9 bases and J by 1 base, with 7 bases left in between. The CDR3 length is 13 residues. The CDR3 region has the DNA TGTGCCAGAGGGGATTCTGGGGCCAACGTCCTGACTTTC. Its protein product is CARGDSGANVLTF.

V gene TRBV6-1 combines with J gene TRBJ2-5; 10 nucleotides match TRBD1. The CDR3 spans 14 residues. Germline CDR1 and CDR2: MNHNS and SASEGT. V gave up 7 bases and J gave up 11 bases; unmatched junction bases: 13. CDR3 DNA: TGTGCCAGCACCCCGGGACAGGGGTTGGGGGAGCAGTACTTC. This gives the protein CASTPGQGLGEQYF.

In the case of this clonotype: At one boundary the junction diverges from the germline segment, which might be a read error. The chain recombines TRBV12-3 or TRBV12-4 with TRBJ2-2; D unresolved. This CDR3 has 14 residues. The CDR3 sequence is CVSSLQIWIGELFF. Here the CDR3 DNA reads TGTGTCAGCAGTTTACAAATTTGGATCGGGGAGCTGTTTTTT.

This clonotype was detected a few times. This chain connects TRBV7-2 to TRBJ1-2; D call uncertain. CDR1 is SGHTA and CDR2 is FQGNSA in the germline V gene. V lost 4 bases and J lost 3, with 15 bases in between. This CDR3 has 15 residues. The CDR3 DNA sequence: TGTGCCAGCAGCTCTGGATCGCAGGCTTACTATGGCTACACCTTC. This codes for CASSSGSQAYYGYTF.

The J gene is TRBJ2-5, the V gene TRBV20-1, with 12 bases fitting TRBD2. V was clipped by 8 bases and J by 1 base; unmatched bases: 8. CDR1 and CDR2 from the germline V gene are DFQATT and SNEGSKA (reference sequence). The CDR3 is made up of 15 amino acids. The CDR3 loop is CSTRGLAGRQETQYF. The CDR3 nucleotides read TGCAGTACCAGAGGACTAGCGGGGCGCCAAGAGACCCAGTACTTC.

Comment on this clonotype: A much larger clonotype is one base distant, so this may be a read error. V is TRBV10-2 and J is TRBJ2-7; D remains unclear. CDR3 length: 13 amino acids. Germline values: CDR1 WSHSY, CDR2 SAAADI. Trimming left V 7 bases short and J 0 bases short, with 10 bases between. The chain's CDR3 is CASTRNRSYEQYF. In DNA form, the CDR3 reads TGCGCCAGCACTCGGAACCGCTCCTACGAGCAGTACTTC.

The chain recombines TRBV2 with TRBJ2-3, with TRBD2 identical over 9 bases. CDR3 length: 18 amino acids. The germline gives CDR1 SNHLY, CDR2 FYNNEI. V shed 6 bases and J 1 base; nucleotides not matched to a gene: 14. The chain's CDR3 is CASSQRRVAGVGTDTQYF. In DNA form, the CDR3 reads TGTGCCAGCAGCCAACGGAGAGTAGCGGGAGTAGGCACAGATACGCAGTATTTT.

The rearrangement uses TRBV4-3 and TRBJ2-3; D is possibly TRBD1 or TRBD2 (7 bases each). V was trimmed by 1 base and J by 2 bases, leaving 13 bases between them. This CDR3 region has 16 residues. Germline lookup yields CDR1 LGHNA and CDR2 YSLEER. CDR3: CASSQGAGQITDTQYF. The CDR3 DNA follows: TGCGCCAGCAGCCAAGGAGCGGGACAGATCACAGATACGCAGTATTTT.

The chain recombines TRBV12-3 or TRBV12-4 with TRBJ1-4; a weak D match, TRBD1 (6 bases). V was cut by 6 bases and J by 8 bases, with 13 bases left in between. The CDR3 spans 13 residues. The CDR3 loop reads CASRSGGTEKLFF. DNA for the CDR3: TGTGCCAGCAGGTCGGGGGGCACGGAAAAACTGTTTTTT.

This chain uses TRBV10-3 with TRBJ2-6, with TRBD1 identical over 8 bases. Germline CDR1 and CDR2: ENHRY and SYGVKD. V lost 10 bases to trimming and J lost 0 bases; unmatched junction nucleotides: 8. The CDR3 runs to 16 residues. This CDR3 is CATQQGVLSGANVLTF. Here the CDR3 DNA reads TGTGCCACCCAACAGGGGGTCCTCTCTGGGGCCAACGTCCTGACTTTC.

This chain connects TRBV9 to TRBJ2-7; D not resolved. This CDR3 region has 15 residues. V lost 3 bases and J lost 0, with 13 bases in between. From germline, CDR1 is SGDLS and CDR2 YYNGEE. CDR3 sequence: CASSAGDLGSYEQYF. CDR3 nucleotide sequence: TGTGCCAGCAGCGCAGGTGACCTGGGCTCCTACGAGCAGTACTTC.

This clonotype was observed a few times. The gene calls are TRBV20-1 and TRBJ1-5; D possibly corresponds to TRBD1 (5 bases). This CDR3 has 15 amino acids. Deletions cut 5 bases from V and 2 bases from J, with 16 bases between. From germline, CDR1 is DFQATT and CDR2 SNEGSKA (reference sequence). The CDR3 DNA follows: TGCAGTGCTCCCGATCCGGGAGGGGGCAATCAGCCCCAGCATTTT. It yields the protein CSAPDPGGGNQPQHF.

This clonotype was seen a few times. At one boundary the junction diverges from the germline segment, which might be a read error. The CDR3 spells CASSLGRGNTEAFF. CDR3 DNA: TGTGCCAGCAGCTTAGGCAGGGGGAACACTGAAGCTTTCTTT. The chain links TRBV5-1 to TRBJ1-1, with D possibly being TRBD1 (6 bases). The CDR3 covers 14 residues. CDR1 and CDR2 from the germline V gene are SGHRS and YFSETQ. The full variable domain, its missing parts supplied by reference TRBV5-1 and TRBJ1-1, is KAGVTQTPRYLIKTRGQQVTLSCSPISGHRSVSWYQQTPGQGLQFLFEYFSETQRNKGNFPGRFSGRQFSNSRSEMNVSTLELGDSALYLCASSLGRGNTEAFFGQGTRLTVV.

This chain connects TRBV20-1 to TRBJ2-4; 7 bases match TRBD2. The CDR3 is 14 amino acids. Germline CDR1 is DFQATT and CDR2 is SNEGSKA (reference sequence). Trimming took 6 bases from V and 8 from J; bases not matched to a gene: 13. Here the CDR3 DNA reads TGCAGTGCCGGGGGACTAACTGGTGCGGACATTCAGTACTTC. Translated, it gives CSAGGLTGADIQYF.

About this clonotype itself: The junction differs from germline at one of its ends, possibly a read error. The chain joins TRBV7-9 to TRBJ1-2, with D unresolved. The CDR3 has 12 amino acids. Per germline, CDR1 SEHNR and CDR2 FQNEAQ (reference sequence). In DNA form, the CDR3 reads TGTGCCAGCAGACTCCTTTCCTATGGCTACACCTTT. Amino acid sequence: CASRLLSYGYTF.

This chain uses TRBV10-3 with TRBJ2-3, with 10 bases that match TRBD1. Germline CDR1 is ENHRY and CDR2 is SYGVKD. J was trimmed by 2 bases and V by 10 bases; bases with no gene match: 3. CDR3 length equals 13 residues. The chain's CDR3 is CATGTGVTDTQYF. CDR3 bases: TGTGCCACCGGGACAGGGGTCACAGATACGCAGTATTTT.

There are a few counts of this clonotype. The chain uses TRBV5-1 and TRBJ1-1; no firm D call. From germline, CDR1 is SGHRS and CDR2 YFSETQ. Deletions cut 0 bases from V and 1 base from J, with 7 bases between. This CDR3 has 14 amino acids. The CDR3 here is CASSLASWNTEAFF. The CDR3 DNA reads as TGCGCCAGCAGCTTGGCCTCCTGGAACACTGAAGCTTTCTTT.

The chain joins TRBV5-1 to TRBJ2-1; D is perhaps TRBD1 (6 bases). Germline V gene sequence: CDR1 SGHRS, CDR2 YFSETQ. V was trimmed by 3 bases and J by 6 bases, leaving 28 bases between them. This CDR3 is built from 19 residues. CDR3 sequence reads: CASSWRRATNRVSGNEQFF. The CDR3 DNA sequence: TGCGCCAGCAGCTGGCGTCGCGCGACTAACAGGGTTTCGGGCAATGAGCAGTTCTTC.

V is TRBV9 and J is TRBJ2-5, with D tentatively TRBD2 (5 bases). The CDR3 contains 16 residues. Deletions cut 0 bases from V and 1 base from J, with 13 bases between. Germline V CDR1 and CDR2: SGDLS, YYNGEE. The CDR3 DNA is TGTGCCAGCAGCGTAGAAGAACGGGGAGTCCAAGAGACCCAGTACTTC. The encoded protein is CASSVEERGVQETQYF.

V usage is TRBV5-1 and J usage is TRBJ2-7, with D unclear. Between the trimmed V and J ends, which lost 3 bases and 4 bases, there was a span of 11 bases. In germline, CDR1 is SGHRS, CDR2 YFSETQ. CDR3 size: 13 residues. Here the CDR3 reads CASSYEVSYEQYF. In nucleotides, the CDR3 is TGCGCCAGCAGCTACGAGGTGAGTTACGAGCAGTACTTC.

J is TRBJ2-1 and V is TRBV6-5; maybe TRBD2 (7 bases). Trimming shortened V by 6 bases and J by 9 bases, and 21 bases separated the two germline ends. The germline CDR1 and CDR2 sequences are MNHEY and SVGAGI. This CDR3 region has 15 residues. In DNA form, the CDR3 reads TGTGCCAGCAGCCGCTCGCAGGGAGGGGGGTCTGAGCAGTTCTTC. This codes for CASSRSQGGGSEQFF.

This clonotype was detected many times. This chain links TRBV5-1 with TRBJ2-3, with 7 positions matching TRBD2. CDR1 and CDR2 from the germline V gene are SGHRS and YFSETQ. This CDR3 has 16 amino acids. V shed 7 bases, J shed 4 bases, and the junction held 15 bases outside the gene matches. The CDR3 region is CASSGGGQGLADTQYF. DNA of the CDR3: TGCGCCAGCTCCGGGGGAGGGCAAGGATTGGCAGATACGCAGTATTTT. Combining the CDR3 with reference TRBV5-1 and TRBJ2-3 gives the whole variable domain KAGVTQTPRYLIKTRGQQVTLSCSPISGHRSVSWYQQTPGQGLQFLFEYFSETQRNKGNFPGRFSGRQFSNSRSEMNVSTLELGDSALYLCASSGGGQGLADTQYFGPGTRLTVL.